One T cell receptor (beta chain) is described in this entry. Its specificity is not known. TCRdb ran MiXCR on the RT-PCR reads and lists one entry per CDR3 protein. The sample records 170,000 or so distinct CDR3 sequences, about 10% being singletons. The V gene's germline CDR1 is ENHRY and CDR2 SYGVKD. The CDR3 runs to 14 residues. Trimming at V came to 6 bases and at J to 3 bases, leaving 1 base not matched to a gene. These data are taken from a study of response to subunit inactivated influenza vaccine. General study results and limits: The authors offered the suggestion that each seasonal influenza vaccination recruits few new T cells.

The sample consisted of CD8+ T cells sorted from PBMCs, taken around 25 months after vaccination. This clonotype was obtained from a man aged 50-75 years who received an inactivated influenza vaccine. The V gene is TRBV10-3, the J gene TRBJ2-1; 11 bases fit TRBD2. The CDR3 DNA is TGTGCCATCAGGGGACTAGCGGACTACAATGAGCAGTTCTTC. Translated: CAIRGLADYNEQFF.